Listed here are 20 T cell receptor beta chains from one sample, sequenced in a study of beta chain features in type 1 diabetes. Expressed TCRB transcripts were sequenced, since all the RNA that had been isolated was reverse transcribed. Libraries were prepared by immunoSEQ multiplex PCR; TCRdb keeps only in-frame clonotypes and omits some of them. The sample has 310,000 or so clones, approximately 11% seen once; the top ten hold 0.015%. The sequenced material came from naive CD4+ T cells from blood. These receptors originate from a woman aged 30 to 39 in good health.

This clone was seen only a few times. The chain couples TRBV5-1 to TRBJ2-7, with a possible D match to TRBD2 (5 bases). The germline V gene encodes CDR1 SGHRS and CDR2 YFSETQ. V lost 2 bases and J 2 bases, leaving 11 bases between the germline ends. The length of the CDR3 is 14 residues. The CDR3 DNA reads TGCGCCAGCAGCTTAGGAGGAAATGCCTACGAGCAGTACTTC. Its translation: CASSLGGNAYEQYF.

This clone was detected only a few times. The genes are TRBV28 and TRBJ1-2; 9 positions agree with TRBD1. The CDR3 covers 15 residues. Trimming at V came to 5 bases and at J to 4 bases, leaving 8 bases not matched to a gene. Germline V gene lookup returns CDR1 MDHEN and CDR2 SYDVKM. CDR3 amino acids: CASSPPNRGLYGYTF. For the CDR3, the DNA is TGTGCCAGCAGTCCGCCTAACAGGGGGCTCTATGGCTACACCTTC.

This clone came up a few times. The rearrangement uses TRBV7-9 and TRBJ2-7; tentatively, D is TRBD1 (7 bases). The CDR3 extends over 13 amino acids. Germline-derived CDR1 and CDR2 are SEHNR and FQNEAQ (reference sequence). Trimming removed 10 bases at V and 2 bases at J, with 15 bases between. CDR3 DNA sequence: TGTGCCACCGGGGGACAGTTCCCCTACGAGCAGTACTTC. Protein product: CATGGQFPYEQYF. Filled out from reference TRBV7-9 and TRBJ2-7, the complete variable domain reads DTGVSQNPRHKITKRGQNVTFRCDPISEHNRLYWYRQTLGQGPEFLTYFQNEAQLEKSRLLSDRFSAERPKGSFSTLEIQRTEQGDSAMYLCATGGQFPYEQYFGPGTRLTVT.

This clone was found a few times. The V call is TRBV6-4, the J call TRBJ2-2; 10 positions match TRBD2. Germline V gene sequence: CDR1 MRHNA, CDR2 SNTAGT. V shed 9 bases, J shed 4 bases, and the junction held 5 bases outside the gene matches. This CDR3 spans 14 amino acids. CDR3 residues: CASEEREGTGELFF. CDR3 bases: TGTGCCAGTGAGGAGCGGGAGGGCACCGGGGAGCTGTTTTTT.

There are a few counts of this clone. The V and J genes are TRBV7-3 and TRBJ2-7; 8 bases fit TRBD2. Losses at the gene ends were 5 bases for V and 0 bases for J; bases not matched to a gene: 3. This CDR3 has 14 amino acids. Germline CDR1 SGHTA, CDR2 FQGTGA. The CDR3 DNA sequence: TGTGCCAGCAGCCCGAGCGGGGGCTCCTACGAGCAGTACTTC. Protein sequence: CASSPSGGSYEQYF.

This clone was seen a few times. The rearrangement joins TRBV5-1 to TRBJ2-1; 8 bases map to TRBD2. The V and J ends lost 0 bases and 9 bases, in that order; junction bases with no gene match: 2. The germline gives CDR1 SGHRS, CDR2 YFSETQ. The CDR3 runs to 13 residues. The CDR3 loop reads CASSLGAGGEQFF. In nucleotides, the CDR3 is TGCGCCAGCAGCTTGGGGGCGGGAGGTGAGCAGTTCTTC.

This clone has only a few counts. The rearrangement links TRBV5-4 to TRBJ2-3; TRBD1 matches at 8 bases. The CDR3 covers 15 residues. Germline CDR1 and CDR2: SGHNT and YYREEE (reference sequence). Germline trimming cut 6 bases from V and 0 bases from J; bases unmatched to any gene: 6. This chain's CDR3 is CASNNRGSSTDTQYF. CDR3 coding DNA: TGTGCCAGCAACAACAGGGGGAGCAGCACAGATACGCAGTATTTT.

This clone was seen a handful of times. The chain is built from TRBV5-6 and TRBJ2-5; D gene uncertain. Germline V CDR1 and CDR2: SGHDT, YYEEEE. CDR3 size: 13 residues. The germline V and J ends were trimmed by 5 bases and 7 bases, with 15 bases remaining between them. The CDR3 here is CASRTRDMWTQYF. The CDR3 DNA sequence: TGTGCCAGCAGGACACGCGACATGTGGACCCAGTACTTC.

A few counts support this clone. The J gene is TRBJ1-2, the V gene TRBV2, with a tentative D call TRBD1 (6 bases). Germline CDR1 is SNHLY and CDR2 is FYNNEI. Between the trimmed V and J ends, which lost 6 bases and 7 bases, there was a span of 18 bases. The CDR3 is made up of 14 amino acids. CDR3 loop: CASSPEGGAAGYTF. The DNA for the CDR3 is TGTGCCAGCAGCCCCGAGGGGGGGGCTGCTGGCTACACCTTC.

The chain employs TRBV7-9 and TRBJ2-7; 8 bases fit TRBD1. V was clipped by 5 bases and J by 7 bases; unmatched bases: 10. The germline CDR1 and CDR2 sequences are SEHNR and FQNEAQ (reference sequence). This CDR3 region has 14 residues. CDR3 nucleotides: TGTGCCAGCAGCGCCCGGACAGGGATGGGGGAGCAGTACTTC. Residues: CASSARTGMGEQYF.

A few counts support this clone. The chain employs TRBV7-6 and TRBJ1-5, with D possibly matching TRBD1 (6 bases). CDR1 is SGHVS, CDR2 FNYEAQ, per germline. The ends were cut back, 5 bases at V and 7 bases at J, with 21 bases in the middle. This CDR3 has 16 residues. The CDR3 is CASSPSGGGHGQPQHF. The CDR3 DNA reads TGTGCCAGCAGCCCTTCTGGGGGCGGCCACGGGCAGCCCCAGCATTTT.

CDR3 DNA sequence: TGTGCCAGCAGCCAAGAAGGCGTCGGGACTAGACCCGACCGGCAGTTCTTC. This gives the protein CASSQEGVGTRPDRQFF. The J gene is TRBJ2-1, the V gene TRBV14; 8 bases fit TRBD2. J gave up 12 bases and V 0 bases, and 16 bases lay outside the gene matches. CDR1 is SGHDN, CDR2 FVKESK, per germline. The CDR3 runs 17 residues. Supplemented by reference TRBV14 and TRBJ2-1, the full variable domain reads EAGVTQFPSHSVIEKGQTVTLRCDPISGHDNLYWYRRVMGKEIKFLLHFVKESKQDESGMPNNRFLAERTGGTYSTLKVQPAELEDSGVYFCASSQEGVGTRPDRQFFGPGTRLTVL.

The chain combines TRBV27 with TRBJ1-5; tentative D call: TRBD1 (5 bases). Per germline, CDR1 MNHEY and CDR2 SMNVEV (reference sequence). This CDR3 spans 14 amino acids. Deletions cut 9 bases from V and 9 bases from J, with 21 bases between. The CDR3 bases are TGTGCCAGTCAGGCCCGTCAGAATAGGGGGCCCCAGCATTTT. Protein: CASQARQNRGPQHF.

The V gene is TRBV29-1, the J gene TRBJ1-4; 12 positions match TRBD1. This CDR3 spans 14 amino acids. Germline V gene sequence: CDR1 SQVTM, CDR2 ANQGSEA. Trimming at V came to 4 bases and at J to 8 bases, leaving 5 bases not matched to a gene. The CDR3 DNA sequence: TGCAGCGTTGGGGACAGGGGGCGAGGGGAAAAACTGTTTTTT. It encodes CSVGDRGRGEKLFF.

As concerns this clone: Other DNA sequences in the sample encode the same CDR3. The chain recombines TRBV5-1 with TRBJ2-1; 10 nucleotides align to TRBD1. Germline loops: CDR1 SGHRS, CDR2 YFSETQ. V was clipped by 0 bases and J by 4 bases; unmatched bases: 4. The CDR3 sequence is 16 residues long. CDR3 coding DNA: TGCGCCAGCAGCTTGGGACCGGGACAGGGGTACAATGAGCAGTTCTTC. Translation gives CASSLGPGQGYNEQFF.

This clone occurred a few times. The V gene is TRBV9, the J gene TRBJ2-1; TRBD2 is a possible D gene (5 bases). The germline V and J ends were trimmed by 4 bases and 5 bases, with 19 bases remaining between them. The germline CDR1 and CDR2 sequences are SGDLS and YYNGEE. CDR3 size: 16 residues. The CDR3 bases are TGTGCCAGCAGCCCACGGCCGGGAACGTTTAACAATGAGCAGTTCTTC. This encodes CASSPRPGTFNNEQFF.

There are a few counts of this clone. The rearrangement joins TRBV27 to TRBJ2-2, with D perhaps TRBD2 (6 bases). The CDR3 is 13 amino acids. Germline assignment: CDR1 MNHEY and CDR2 SMNVEV (reference sequence). Deletions cut 10 bases from V and 7 bases from J, with 16 bases between. This CDR3 reads CATRASEIGELFF. CDR3 in DNA: TGTGCCACCAGGGCTAGCGAGATCGGGGAGCTGTTTTTT.

This clone was recorded a few times. The V gene is TRBV29-1, the J gene TRBJ2-7; TRBD2 might be the D (6 bases). CDR3 size: 13 residues. The V and J ends lost 3 bases and 4 bases respectively, with 13 bases between them. Germline lookup yields CDR1 SQVTM and CDR2 ANQGSEA. The DNA of the CDR3 is TGCAGCGTTGACGGGGGAATAGGGTACGAGCAGTACTTC. Translated, it gives CSVDGGIGYEQYF.

This clone was detected many times. This chain joins TRBV29-1 and TRBJ2-3; D not certain. CDR1 and CDR2 from the germline V gene are SQVTM and ANQGSEA. The CDR3 contains 10 residues. V lost 4 bases to trimming and J lost 5 bases, with 4 bases between them. The CDR3 loop is CSVAGDTQYF. The DNA for the CDR3 is TGCAGCGTTGCGGGAGATACGCAGTATTTT.

This clone was observed a handful of times. The rearrangement joins TRBV7-3 to TRBJ2-5; 8 bases fit TRBD1. The junction had 10 bases not matched to a gene; V was cut back by 5 bases and J by 5 bases. Germline values: CDR1 SGHTA, CDR2 FQGTGA. This CDR3 comprises 15 residues. DNA of the CDR3: TGTGCCAGCAGCGACGCGACAGGGGCGGGCGAGACCCAGTACTTC. Residues: CASSDATGAGETQYF. The variable domain in full, completed from reference TRBV7-3 and TRBJ2-5, reads GAGVSQTPSNKVTEKGKYVELRCDPISGHTALYWYRQSLGQGPEFLIYFQGTGAADDSGLPNDRFFAVRPEGSVSTLKIQRTERGDSAVYLCASSDATGAGETQYFGPGTRLLVL.